This T cell receptor (beta chain) was found in a study of vaccination and CD4 T cells after COVID-19. Whole-study context: Post-COVID draws followed diagnosis by a median around 100 days (range 35 to 161). Researchers treated control cultures with a CEFX pool, an HIV-1 Nef pool, or no peptide.

As to treatment: roughly ten-day PBMC culture with coronavirus spike peptide pools or control peptides (ViraFEST assay). First, ViraFEST expanded antigen-specific T cells with peptide pools, and next it sequenced the TCRs. This clonotype was seen a handful of times. Its matching antigen is unknown. The Oncomine TCR Beta short-read assay was applied to DNA of cultured CD4+ T cells. It was cultured CD4+ T cells from which genomic DNA was extracted. TCRdb processed the PCR reads anew with MiXCR; each CDR3 protein has one entry. This table has around 15,000 distinct CDR3 sequences, approximately 68% appearing once. V was cut by 1 base and J by 4 bases, with 20 bases left in between. CDR3 length: 18 amino acids. Germline V CDR1 and CDR2: LNHNV, YYDKDF (reference sequence).

This TCR came from a human donor who had recovered from COVID-19. The material sequenced was CD4+ T cells from blood, cultured in vitro. The V call is TRBV15, the J call TRBJ1-5; the D is unclear. Written as DNA, the CDR3 is TGTGCCACCAGCAGAGGGGCGAGGACCCACCTTTTAAATCAGCCCCAGCATTTT. Amino acid sequence: CATSRGARTHLLNQPQHF.